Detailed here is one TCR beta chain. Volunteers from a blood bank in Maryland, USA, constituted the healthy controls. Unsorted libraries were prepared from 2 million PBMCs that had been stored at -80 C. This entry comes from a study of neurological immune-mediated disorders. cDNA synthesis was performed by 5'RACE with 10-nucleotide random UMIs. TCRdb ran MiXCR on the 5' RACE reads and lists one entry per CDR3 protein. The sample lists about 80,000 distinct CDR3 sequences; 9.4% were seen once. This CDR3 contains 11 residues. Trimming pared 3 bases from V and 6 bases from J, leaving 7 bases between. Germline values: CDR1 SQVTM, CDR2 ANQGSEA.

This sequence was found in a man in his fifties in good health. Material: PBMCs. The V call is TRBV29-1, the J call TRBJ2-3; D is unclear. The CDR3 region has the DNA TGCAGCGTTGATCATCTCGATACGCAGTATTTT. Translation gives CSVDHLDTQYF.